The 9 T cell receptor beta chains below were found in one sample sequenced in a study of shared clonotypes between healthy human individuals. Generated by immunoSEQ multiplex PCR, the TCRdb table keeps only in-frame clones and is missing some. The sample contains 1.6 million or so clones, 96% of which appear only once. The material sequenced was naive CD4+ T cells sorted from blood. Subset: CD45RA+ positively selected. These receptors all stem from a young man in good health.

J is TRBJ1-1 and V is TRBV9; D is undetermined. The CDR3 runs to 16 residues. Germline V gene lookup returns CDR1 SGDLS and CDR2 YYNGEE. Trimming shortened V by 0 bases and J by 1 base, and 13 bases separated the two germline ends. CDR3 coding DNA: TGTGCCAGCAGCGTAGGCCCGGCACGGCAGAACACTGAAGCTTTCTTT. Encoded protein: CASSVGPARQNTEAFF.

V and J are TRBV29-1 and TRBJ2-3; 10 positions match TRBD2. V dropped 3 bases and J dropped 4; count of bases not matched to a gene: 4. This CDR3 is 14 amino acids long. Per the germline V gene, CDR1 is SQVTM and CDR2 is ANQGSEA. The chain's CDR3 is CSVDASGRSDTQYF. DNA of the CDR3: TGCAGCGTTGATGCTAGCGGGAGATCAGATACGCAGTATTTT.

The rearrangement joins TRBV7-2 to TRBJ2-6; D is possibly TRBD1 (5 bases). Germline assignment: CDR1 SGHTA and CDR2 FQGNSA. This CDR3 is built from 14 residues. Trimming left V 6 bases short and J 4 bases short, with 10 bases between. The CDR3: CASRRGGGANVLTF. CDR3 DNA: TGTGCCAGCAGAAGGGGTGGCGGGGCCAACGTCCTGACTTTC. Variable domain in full (rest from reference TRBV7-2 and TRBJ2-6): GAGVSQSPSNKVTEKGKDVELRCDPISGHTALYWYRQSLGQGLEFLIYFQGNSAPDKSGLPSDRFSAERTGGSVSTLTIQRTQQEDSAVYLCASRRGGGANVLTFGAGSRLTVL.

The gene calls are TRBV5-8 and TRBJ2-7, with a weak D call TRBD2 (6 bases). V lost 0 bases and J lost 5, with 12 bases in between. The germline V gene encodes CDR1 SGHTS and CDR2 YDEGEE. The CDR3 sequence is 14 residues long. For the CDR3, the DNA is TGTGCCAGCAGCTTGGGTGGAGGGGAGGACGAGCAGTACTTC. Translation: CASSLGGGEDEQYF.

This rearrangement joins TRBV27 to TRBJ2-7; 9 bases fit TRBD2. CDR1 and CDR2 from the germline V gene are MNHEY and SMNVEV (reference sequence). The CDR3 spans 17 residues. V lost 5 bases and J lost 2; bases outside the gene matches: 13. The chain's CDR3 is CASSPTRRLADAYEQYF. The CDR3 nucleotides read TGTGCCAGCAGTCCAACTCGAAGACTAGCGGACGCCTACGAGCAGTACTTC.

The chain has TRBV7-9 and TRBJ1-2; 9 bases map to TRBD1. J lost 4 bases, V lost 0 bases, and 15 bases had no gene match. Germline V gives CDR1 SEHNR, CDR2 FQNEAQ (reference sequence). The CDR3 loop spans 19 amino acids. CDR3 region: CASSLAPGLMGQGGYGYTF. In DNA, the CDR3 is TGTGCCAGCAGCTTAGCTCCGGGGTTAATGGGACAGGGTGGCTATGGCTACACCTTC.

The chain couples TRBV9 to TRBJ1-4; a possible D gene is TRBD1 (5 bases). CDR1 is SGDLS and CDR2 is YYNGEE in the germline V gene. V was shortened by 3 bases and J by 7 bases, with 13 bases between the two germline ends. There are 14 residues in the CDR3. CDR3 sequence: CASSAPGMGEKLFF. DNA for the CDR3: TGTGCCAGCAGCGCTCCAGGGATGGGTGAAAAACTGTTTTTT.

V gene TRBV5-6 combines with J gene TRBJ1-5, with D tentatively TRBD1 (6 bases). CDR1 and CDR2 from the germline V gene are SGHDT and YYEEEE. The CDR3 covers 16 residues. V lost 4 bases and J 3 bases, leaving 17 bases between the germline ends. The DNA for the CDR3 is TGTGCCAGCAGCCCTCAGGGGCGGGGAAACAATCAGCCCCAGCATTTT. Translated, it gives CASSPQGRGNNQPQHF.

The chain carries TRBV28 and TRBJ1-2; D gene unclear. The CDR3 has 12 amino acids. V was cut by 10 bases and J by 2 bases, with 11 bases left in between. CDR1 and CDR2 (germline): MDHEN, SYDVKM. This CDR3 reads CATSPSNYGYTF. The CDR3 DNA reads TGTGCCACCTCTCCTTCCAACTATGGCTACACCTTC.